This T cell receptor beta chain was profiled in a study of shared clonotypes between healthy human individuals. The CDR3 is 15 residues long. In germline, CDR1 is MDHEN, CDR2 SYDVKM. V lost 6 bases and J lost 7, with 22 bases in between. Measured with immunoSEQ multiplex PCR; TCRdb has only the in-frame clones, and not every one. The sample has 2,100,000 or so clones; nearly 97% are singletons. The chain uses TRBV28 and TRBJ2-7; D tentatively fits TRBD1 or TRBD2 (5 bases each). This TCR derives from a young man in good health. The source material was naive CD4+ T cells sorted from blood. Described subset: CD45RA+ positively selected. The CDR3 region has the DNA TGTGCCAGCAGGCCCAGAAAGGGACCTACGGGTGAGCAGTACTTC. This encodes CASRPRKGPTGEQYF.